These T cell receptor beta chains were read from a single sample in a study of cytomegalovirus exposure and HLA in healthy donors. Here immunoSEQ multiplex PCR was the method, and the copy in TCRdb shows in-frame clones only, minus some. In the table there are about 98,000 clones, 65% to 80% of which are singletons. The sequenced sample was PBMCs. Receptors were obtained from a man aged 55 to 70 in good health and CMV-seropositive. Each CDR3 is given with its conserved first and last residue. A D gene is named only where the DNA matches it firmly. Expanded clones are given a class, and other clones once, few, many or no size at all.

clone_size	d_call	v_call	j_call	cdr3_aa	cdr3_nt
NA	NA	TRBV15	TRBJ2-6	CATSRAGGLSGANVLTF	TGTGCCACCAGCAGAGCGGGGGGCCTCTCTGGGGCCAACGTCCTGACTTTC
NA	NA	TRBV18	TRBJ1-2	CASDSNANYGYTF	TGTGCCAGCGACAGCAACGCTAACTATGGCTACACCTTC
NA	TRBD2	TRBV5-1	TRBJ2-1	CASRYGTSGGAGYNEQFF	TGCGCCAGCAGATACGGGACTAGCGGGGGGGCAGGCTACAATGAGCAGTTCTTC
NA	NA	TRBV5-4	TRBJ2-2	CASSFAALTGELFF	TGTGCCAGCAGCTTCGCCGCGCTCACCGGGGAGCTGTTTTTT
NA	NA	TRBV6-5	TRBJ1-6	CASSLMENSPLHF	TGTGCCAGCTCCTTAATGGAGAATTCACCCCTCCACTTT
few	TRBD1	TRBV28	TRBJ1-2	CASSFLGGTGGNYGYTF	TGTGCCAGCAGTTTTCTGGGGGGGACAGGGGGAAATTATGGCTACACCTTC
once	TRBD2	TRBV10-1	TRBJ2-1	CASSEIGGANEQFF	TGCGCCAGCAGTGAAATCGGGGGGGCAAATGAGCAGTTCTTC
NA	TRBD2	TRBV5-1	TRBJ2-3	CASSLEARGGGDTQYF	TGCGCCAGCAGCTTGGAGGCGCGGGGGGGCGGGGATACGCAGTATTTT
NA	TRBD2	TRBV9	TRBJ2-1	CASSPDPRGANNEQFF	TGTGCCAGCAGCCCCGACCCGCGGGGGGCCAACAATGAGCAGTTCTTC
NA	TRBD1	TRBV7-3	TRBJ2-7	CASSPRQGAYEQYF	TGTGCCAGCAGCCCCCGACAGGGGGCCTACGAGCAGTACTTC
NA	NA	TRBV11-2	TRBJ2-5	CASSLPGRGTQYF	TGTGCCAGCAGCTTACCGGGGAGAGGGACCCAGTACTTC
few	TRBD1	TRBV5-5	TRBJ1-2	CASSLVGTGGNYGYTF	TGTGCCAGCAGCTTGGTAGGGACAGGGGGAAACTATGGCTACACCTTC
NA	NA	TRBV6-1	TRBJ2-7	CASTPGEPYEQYF	TGTGCCAGCACCCCAGGGGAACCCTACGAGCAGTACTTC
NA	NA	TRBV19	TRBJ2-1	CASSIDRITGTSPNEQFF	TGTGCCAGTAGTATAGACAGGATTACCGGGACAAGCCCCAATGAGCAGTTCTTC
few	TRBD2	TRBV5-1	TRBJ2-7	CASSWSSGTYEQYF	TGCGCCAGCAGCTGGTCTAGCGGGACCTACGAGCAGTACTTC
NA	TRBD1	TRBV4-1	TRBJ1-1	CASSQGQLLNTEAFF	TGCGCCAGCAGCCAGGGACAGCTTCTAAACACTGAAGCTTTCTTT
NA	NA	TRBV5-1	TRBJ2-4	CASSLTQGSKNIQYF	TGCGCCAGCAGCTTGACCCAGGGAAGCAAAAACATTCAGTACTTC
NA	NA	TRBV30	TRBJ1-5	CAIERGSNQPQHF	TGTGCAATCGAACGGGGGAGCAATCAGCCCCAGCATTTT
few	NA	TRBV15	TRBJ2-7	CATSRDFKLLAYEQYF	TGTGCCACCAGCAGAGATTTCAAACTCCTAGCCTACGAGCAGTACTTC
NA	NA	TRBV30	TRBJ2-3	CAWSVFSGSTDTQYF	TGTGCCTGGAGTGTGTTTAGCGGATCCACAGATACGCAGTATTTT
NA	NA	TRBV5-1	TRBJ2-7	CASSLGAGNSYEQYF	TGCGCCAGCAGCTTGGGGGCAGGGAACTCCTACGAGCAGTACTTC
NA	TRBD1	TRBV28	TRBJ1-2	CASSAPTGGSGYTF	TGTGCCAGCAGCGCCCCGACAGGGGGGAGTGGCTACACCTTC
NA	NA	TRBV27	TRBJ2-7	CASRPRGFSEQYF	TGTGCCAGCCGACCTAGGGGTTTCTCCGAGCAGTACTTC
NA	TRBD1	TRBV19	TRBJ1-2	CASSILRDSTYGYTF	TGTGCCAGTAGTATCCTCCGGGACAGTACGTATGGCTACACCTTC
few	TRBD1	TRBV18	TRBJ2-7	CASSPGTGGYEQYF	TGTGCCAGCTCACCAGGGACAGGGGGCTACGAGCAGTACTTC
NA	TRBD1	TRBV9	TRBJ1-3	CASSGDRLTSGNTIYF	TGTGCCAGCAGCGGGGACAGGCTCACCTCTGGAAACACCATATATTTT
large	NA	TRBV4-3	TRBJ2-2	CASSQDVSSGTTLFF	TGCGCCAGCAGCCAAGATGTCTCGTCCGGTACGACATTGTTTTTT
NA	NA	TRBV6-6	TRBJ2-5	CASSNRVGTQYF	TGTGCCAGCAGCAACAGGGTCGGGACCCAGTACTTC
NA	TRBD1	TRBV19	TRBJ1-6	CASSRETGGKSYNSPLHF	TGTGCCAGTAGTCGGGAGACAGGGGGCAAGTCCTATAATTCACCCCTCCACTTT
NA	TRBD1	TRBV10-3	TRBJ1-5	CAISDPGQGGQPQHF	TGTGCCATCAGCGATCCGGGACAGGGGGGTCAGCCCCAGCATTTT
NA	NA	TRBV28	TRBJ1-2	CASSSNTNREIWYGYTF	TGTGCCAGCAGTTCCAACACGAACAGGGAAATATGGTATGGCTACACCTTC
NA	NA	TRBV7-6	TRBJ1-2	CASSFTQTRRVNGYTF	TGTGCCAGCAGCTTCACTCAAACCCGCAGGGTAAACGGCTACACCTTC
once	TRBD1	TRBV2	TRBJ1-1	CATLGGHNAEAFF	TGTGCCACCCTAGGGGGCCATAACGCTGAAGCTTTCTTT
once	NA	TRBV29-1	TRBJ2-5	CSVEDPGGRSETQYF	TGCAGCGTTGAAGATCCCGGGGGTCGCTCGGAGACCCAGTACTTC
NA	NA	TRBV7-7	TRBJ2-3	CASSLGLMDTQYF	TGTGCTAGCAGCTTAGGGCTGATGGATACGCAGTATTTT
few	NA	TRBV4-1	TRBJ1-4	CASSQVGTATNEKLFF	TGCGCCAGCAGCCAAGTCGGAACAGCAACTAATGAAAAACTGTTTTTT
NA	NA	TRBV27	TRBJ2-7	CASSLSPGYEQYF	TGTGCCAGCAGTTTATCTCCAGGGTACGAGCAGTACTTC
NA	NA	TRBV28	TRBJ2-7	CASSFWKVGEQYF	TGTGCCAGCAGTTTTTGGAAGGTCGGGGAGCAGTACTTC
NA	TRBD1	TRBV6-5	TRBJ2-1	CASSPPGQGNNEQFF	TGTGCCAGCAGTCCACCGGGACAGGGAAACAATGAGCAGTTCTTC
once	NA	TRBV9	TRBJ1-2	CASSPSTSGYGYTF	TGTGCCAGCAGCCCCTCGACGTCAGGATATGGCTACACCTTC
NA	NA	TRBV5-4	TRBJ1-3	CASSVYGNTIYF	TGTGCCAGCAGCGTGTATGGAAACACCATATATTTT
NA	TRBD2	TRBV25-1	TRBJ2-1	CASRGLAGINSSYNEQFF	TGTGCCAGCAGAGGACTAGCGGGGATTAATTCCTCCTACAATGAGCAGTTCTTC
NA	NA	TRBV7-6	TRBJ2-3	CASSLVAADTQYF	TGTGCCAGCAGCTTAGTTGCGGCAGATACGCAGTATTTT
NA	NA	TRBV28	TRBJ1-2	CASSLRGAGHYGYTF	TGTGCCAGCAGTTTAAGGGGTGCGGGACACTATGGCTACACCTTC
few	NA	TRBV27	TRBJ1-5	CASKSGNQPQHF	TGTGCCAGCAAAAGCGGGAATCAGCCCCAGCATTTT
NA	NA	TRBV9	TRBJ2-5	CASSVASGGGTQYF	TGTGCCAGCAGCGTAGCATCGGGGGGCGGGACCCAGTACTTC
NA	TRBD2	TRBV5-1	TRBJ2-3	CASSLAVLAGGQIDTQYF	TGCGCCAGCAGCTTGGCCGTCCTAGCGGGGGGGCAAATAGATACGCAGTATTTT
NA	NA	TRBV7-9	TRBJ1-5	CASSLIGGNQPQHF	TGTGCCAGCAGCTTAATCGGGGGGAATCAGCCCCAGCATTTT
once	NA	TRBV23-1	TRBJ1-1	CASSHPDREAFF	TGCGCCAGCAGTCATCCTGACAGGGAAGCTTTCTTT
NA	NA	TRBV7-2	TRBJ2-1	CASSRQGGHYNEQFF	TGTGCCAGCAGCCGTCAGGGGGGCCATTACAATGAGCAGTTCTTC
NA	TRBD2	TRBV29-1	TRBJ2-3	CSVAPTSGGSDTQYF	TGCAGCGTTGCCCCGACTAGCGGGGGGTCAGATACGCAGTATTTT
NA	TRBD2	TRBV27	TRBJ2-1	CASSMTSGAQYNEQFF	TGTGCCAGCAGTATGACTAGCGGGGCCCAATACAATGAGCAGTTCTTC
NA	NA	TRBV2	TRBJ2-7	CASSESPAGRDEQYF	TGTGCCAGCAGTGAAAGTCCCGCGGGTCGGGACGAGCAGTACTTC
once	TRBD2	TRBV7-3	TRBJ2-1	CASSSSGGAVFYNEQFF	TGTGCCAGCAGCTCTAGCGGGGGGGCCGTATTTTACAATGAGCAGTTCTTC
NA	TRBD1	TRBV7-2	TRBJ2-2	CASSLAGQGWTGELFF	TGTGCCAGCAGCTTAGCCGGACAGGGCTGGACCGGGGAGCTGTTTTTT
few	NA	TRBV19	TRBJ1-1	CASQVGGSTEAFF	TGTGCCAGTCAGGTGGGGGGGAGCACTGAAGCTTTCTTT
NA	NA	TRBV6-5	TRBJ1-4	CASRDGGYPEKLFF	TGTGCCAGCAGGGACGGGGGGTATCCGGAAAAACTGTTTTTT